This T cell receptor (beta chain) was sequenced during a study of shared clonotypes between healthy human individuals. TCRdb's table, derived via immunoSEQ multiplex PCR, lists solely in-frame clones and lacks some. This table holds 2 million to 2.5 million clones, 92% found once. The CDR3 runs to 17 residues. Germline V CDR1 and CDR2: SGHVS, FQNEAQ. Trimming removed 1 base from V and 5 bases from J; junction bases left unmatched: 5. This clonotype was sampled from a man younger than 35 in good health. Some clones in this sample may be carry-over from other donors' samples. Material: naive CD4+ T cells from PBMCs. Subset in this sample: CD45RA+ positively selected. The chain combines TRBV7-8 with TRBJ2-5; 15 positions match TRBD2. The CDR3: CASSLGPGTSGRETQYF. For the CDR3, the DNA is TGTGCCAGCAGCTTAGGGCCCGGGACTAGCGGGAGGGAGACCCAGTACTTC.